Listed here are 18 T cell receptor beta chains from one sample, sequenced in a study of Ad26.COV2.S vaccination and SARS-CoV-2 variants. Generated by immunoSEQ multiplex PCR, the TCRdb table keeps only in-frame clones and is missing some. In the table there are hundreds of thousands of clones, about 90% of which are singletons. Here the sequenced sample was peripheral blood, taken after recovery from COVID-19. The source of these receptors is a human donor who had recovered from COVID-19.

V usage is TRBV6-2 or TRBV6-3 and J usage is TRBJ1-5; the D is unclear. With 5 bases removed from V and 1 base from J, the gap between germline ends came to 12 bases. CDR3 size: 15 residues. CDR1 and CDR2 (germline): MNHEY, SVGEGT. The CDR3 bases are TGTGCCAGCAGTCTCATGGCGGGGAGCAATCAGCCCCAGCATTTT. This translates into CASSLMAGSNQPQHF.

V and J are TRBV9 and TRBJ1-1, with a tentative D call TRBD1 (5 bases). Germline-derived CDR1 and CDR2 are SGDLS and YYNGEE. This CDR3 spans 12 amino acids. With 2 bases removed from V and 10 bases from J, the gap between germline ends came to 12 bases. As DNA, the CDR3 is TGTGCCAGCAGCGTTTCCGCAGGGAGAGCTTTCTTT. Its protein product is CASSVSAGRAFF.

The chain carries TRBV5-4 and TRBJ2-2, with 12 positions matching TRBD2. The CDR3 totals 17 residues. J gave up 6 bases and V 1 base, and 7 bases lay outside the gene matches. Per the germline V gene, CDR1 is SGHNT and CDR2 is YYREEE (reference sequence). CDR3 DNA sequence: TGTGCCAGCAGCTTGCCTGGACTAGCGGGGAAGGCCGGGGAGCTGTTTTTT. Translating it yields CASSLPGLAGKAGELFF.

J is TRBJ2-5 and V is TRBV11-2, with a tentative D call TRBD2 (6 bases). V gave up 5 bases and J gave up 3 bases, with 10 bases separating them. In germline, CDR1 is SGHAT, CDR2 FQNNGV. CDR3 size: 13 residues. CDR3 coding DNA: TGTGCCAGCAGCCGTCGACTAGAAGAGACCCAGTACTTC. It translates to CASSRRLEETQYF.

This clone has more than one count but fewer than ten. This chain uses TRBV6-1 with TRBJ1-5; 8 nucleotides agree with TRBD1. CDR1 is MNHNS and CDR2 is SASEGT in the germline V gene. V trimming: 3 bases; J trimming: 4 bases; junction bases outside the gene matches: 2. The CDR3 runs to 14 residues. The CDR3 sequence: CASSDTGGNQPQHF. CDR3 DNA: TGTGCCAGCAGTGACACAGGGGGGAATCAGCCCCAGCATTTT.

V usage is TRBV7-9 and J usage is TRBJ2-1; D is unresolved. This CDR3 contains 12 residues. Germline values: CDR1 SEHNR, CDR2 FQNEAQ (reference sequence). The V gene lost 6 bases and the J gene lost 8 bases, with 11 bases spanning the gap. DNA for the CDR3: TGTGCCAGCAGTTTCGCAACGGATGAGCAGTTCTTC. Amino acids: CASSFATDEQFF.

In its sample, this clone was seen once. The chain joins TRBV3-1 (or the pseudogene TRBV3-2) to TRBJ1-2; D not certain. Germline CDR1 is LGHDT and CDR2 is YNNKEL (reference sequence). The CDR3 runs 11 residues. Trimming removed 3 bases from V and 9 bases from J, with 8 bases in between. CDR3 protein: CASSQHLSYTF. For the CDR3, the DNA is TGTGCCAGCAGCCAGCATTTGAGCTACACCTTC.

The chain uses TRBV6-5 and TRBJ1-1, with D uncertain. The CDR3 runs to 14 residues. V lost 4 bases and J 1 base, leaving 10 bases between the germline ends. Germline lookup yields CDR1 MNHEY and CDR2 SVGAGI. Here the CDR3 reads CASSLFRANTEAFF. The CDR3 bases are TGTGCCAGCAGTTTATTTCGGGCGAACACTGAAGCTTTCTTT.

This sequence joins TRBV5-4 and TRBJ2-5, with 8 bases that match TRBD2. Germline lookup yields CDR1 SGHNT and CDR2 YYREEE (reference sequence). J was trimmed by 1 base and V by 4 bases; bases with no gene match: 9. CDR3 length equals 16 residues. The CDR3 nucleotides read TGTGCCAGCAGCCGGGGGGCAGCGGGGGCCCAAGAGACCCAGTACTTC. Translating gives CASSRGAAGAQETQYF.

The gene calls are TRBV6-6 and TRBJ1-5; D not resolved. This CDR3 has 12 amino acids. V lost 7 bases, J lost 7 bases, and 11 bases lay in between. The germline V gene has CDR1 MNHNY and CDR2 SVGAGI (reference sequence). In nucleotides, the CDR3 is TGTGCCAGCACCTCGGCGGAACAGCCCCAGCATTTT. Protein product: CASTSAEQPQHF.

The chain carries TRBV13 and TRBJ2-1; D is unclear. The CDR3 consists of 12 residues. V shed 1 base and J shed 7 bases, with 5 bases lying between them. CDR1 PRHDT and CDR2 FYEKMQ come from the germline V gene (reference sequence). The CDR3 region has the DNA TGTGCCAGCAGCTTAGCTAGGAATGAGCAGTTCTTC. This gives the protein CASSLARNEQFF.

The chain is built from TRBV6-5 and TRBJ2-2; 9 positions match TRBD2. The CDR3 loop spans 16 amino acids. Germline lookup yields CDR1 MNHEY and CDR2 SVGAGI. J was trimmed by 5 bases and V by 2 bases; bases with no gene match: 6. CDR3: CASSYGAGGLTGELFF. The CDR3 nucleotides are TGTGCCAGCAGTTACGGTGCGGGGGGGCTAACCGGGGAGCTGTTTTTT.

The chain uses TRBV5-6 and TRBJ1-1; no reliable D call. Germline CDR1 is SGHDT and CDR2 is YYEEEE. V gave up 1 base and J gave up 1 base, with 8 bases separating them. The CDR3 runs 14 residues. For the CDR3, the DNA is TGTGCCAGCAGCTTGAGGGAGGGGAACACTGAAGCTTTCTTT. Protein sequence: CASSLREGNTEAFF.

The chain is built from TRBV12-5 and TRBJ1-1, with no clear D. The CDR3 is 14 amino acids. V lost 4 bases and J 1 base, leaving 10 bases between the germline ends. The germline CDR1 and CDR2 sequences are LGHNT and FRNRAP. CDR3 region: CASGWVSRNTEAFF. The CDR3 DNA is TGTGCTAGTGGTTGGGTATCTAGGAACACTGAAGCTTTCTTT.

The J gene is TRBJ1-1, the V gene TRBV6-5, with TRBD1 matching over 7 bases. The CDR3 totals 14 residues. Germline CDR1 reads MNHEY; CDR2 reads SVGAGI. Trimming cost V 7 bases and J 1 base; bases outside gene matches: 6. The CDR3 is CASTPAGGNTEAFF. CDR3 coding DNA: TGTGCCAGCACCCCCGCAGGGGGGAACACTGAAGCTTTCTTT.

The rearrangement uses TRBV19 and TRBJ1-3; no clear D gene. The CDR3 sequence is 15 residues long. CDR1 is LNHDA and CDR2 is SQIVND in the germline V gene (reference sequence). V was clipped by 3 bases and J by 4 bases, with 13 bases between them. In DNA, the CDR3 is TGTGCCAGTAGTATCGGGCAGAGGATCGGAAACACCATATATTTT. Amino acid sequence: CASSIGQRIGNTIYF.

The V gene is TRBV9, the J gene TRBJ2-7, with 10 bases lining up with TRBD2. The V and J ends lost 0 bases and 6 bases, in that order; junction bases with no gene match: 6. The CDR3 is made up of 15 amino acids. CDR1 SGDLS and CDR2 YYNGEE come from the germline V gene. Here the CDR3 reads CASSVGEAGGPEQYF. The CDR3 DNA is TGTGCCAGCAGCGTAGGTGAAGCGGGGGGGCCCGAGCAGTACTTC.

This clone occurred a few times. The chain is built from TRBV5-1 and TRBJ2-5, with D possibly being TRBD1 (6 bases). The ends were cut back, 4 bases at V and 5 bases at J, with 15 bases in the middle. The germline CDR1 and CDR2 sequences are SGHRS and YFSETQ. The CDR3 runs 14 residues. The CDR3 protein is CASSQIDRRETQYF. For the CDR3, the DNA is TGCGCCAGCAGCCAAATCGACAGGAGGGAGACCCAGTACTTC.